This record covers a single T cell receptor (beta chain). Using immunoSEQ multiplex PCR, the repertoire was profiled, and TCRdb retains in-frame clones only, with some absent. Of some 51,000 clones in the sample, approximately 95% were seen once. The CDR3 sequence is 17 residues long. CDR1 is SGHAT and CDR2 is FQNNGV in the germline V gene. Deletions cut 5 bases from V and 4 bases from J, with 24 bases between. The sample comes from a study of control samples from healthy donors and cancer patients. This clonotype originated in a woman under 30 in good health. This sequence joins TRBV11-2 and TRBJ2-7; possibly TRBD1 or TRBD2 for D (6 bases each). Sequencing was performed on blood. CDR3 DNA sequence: TGTGCCAGCAGCCTTAACGAAGGAGGGACATTAGATTACGAGCAGTACTTC. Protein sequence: CASSLNEGGTLDYEQYF.